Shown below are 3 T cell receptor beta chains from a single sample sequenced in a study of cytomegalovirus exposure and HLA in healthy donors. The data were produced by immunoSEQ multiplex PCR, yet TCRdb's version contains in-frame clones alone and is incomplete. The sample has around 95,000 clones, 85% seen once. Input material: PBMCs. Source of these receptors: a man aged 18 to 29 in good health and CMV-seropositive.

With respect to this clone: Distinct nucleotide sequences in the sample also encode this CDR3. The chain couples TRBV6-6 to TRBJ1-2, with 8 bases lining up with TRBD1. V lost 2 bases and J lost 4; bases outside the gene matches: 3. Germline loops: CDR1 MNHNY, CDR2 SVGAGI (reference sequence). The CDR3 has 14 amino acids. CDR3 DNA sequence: TGTGCCAGCAGTTACCTAGGACAGGGCTATGGCTACACCTTC. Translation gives CASSYLGQGYGYTF.

CDR3 coding DNA: TGTGCCGCCACTAGCTCTGGAAACACCATATATTTT. Its translation: CAATSSGNTIYF. The chain is built from TRBV6-1 and TRBJ1-3; D remains unclear. CDR1 and CDR2 (germline): MNHNS, SASEGT. V lost 11 bases to trimming and J lost 0 bases, with 8 bases between them. The CDR3 runs to 12 residues.

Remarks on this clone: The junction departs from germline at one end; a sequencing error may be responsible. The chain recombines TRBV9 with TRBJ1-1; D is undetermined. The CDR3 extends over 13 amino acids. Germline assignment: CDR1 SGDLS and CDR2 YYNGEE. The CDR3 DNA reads TGTGCCAGCAGCGTAGTATCCGCTTCTGAGGCTTTCTTT. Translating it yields CASSVVSASEAFF.